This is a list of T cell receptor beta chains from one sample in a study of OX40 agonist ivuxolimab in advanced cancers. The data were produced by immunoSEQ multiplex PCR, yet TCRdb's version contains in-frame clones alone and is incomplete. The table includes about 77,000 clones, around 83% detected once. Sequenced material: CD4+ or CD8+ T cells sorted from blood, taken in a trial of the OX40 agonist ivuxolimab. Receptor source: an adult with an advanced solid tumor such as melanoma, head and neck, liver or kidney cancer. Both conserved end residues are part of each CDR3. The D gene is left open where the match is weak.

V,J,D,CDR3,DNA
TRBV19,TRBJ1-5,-,CASRGGAATYSNQPQHF,TGTGCCAGTAGGGGGGGGGCCGCGACCTATAGCAATCAGCCCCAGCATTTT
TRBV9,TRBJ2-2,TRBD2,CASSPRSGVNTGELFF,TGTGCCAGCAGCCCTCGAAGCGGGGTAAACACCGGGGAGCTGTTTTTT
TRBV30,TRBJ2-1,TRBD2,CAWTKRGGARNEQFF,TGTGCCTGGACTAAACGGGGGGGCGCGAGGAATGAGCAGTTCTTC
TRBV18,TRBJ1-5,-,CASSPVWDLGNQPQHF,TGTGCCAGCTCACCAGTATGGGATTTGGGCAATCAGCCCCAGCATTTT
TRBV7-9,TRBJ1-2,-,CTSTPNVAGGYTF,TGTACCAGCACGCCAAACGTGGCGGGTGGCTACACCTTC
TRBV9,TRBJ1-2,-,CASSVSRDDGYTF,TGTGCCAGCAGCGTATCTCGGGATGATGGCTACACCTTC
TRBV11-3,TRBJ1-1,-,CASSDRDAKNTEAFF,TGTGCCAGCAGCGACCGGGACGCTAAGAACACTGAAGCTTTCTTT
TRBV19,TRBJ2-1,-,CASTMPGAQGTNEQFF,TGTGCCAGTACCATGCCAGGGGCTCAAGGAACCAATGAGCAGTTCTTC
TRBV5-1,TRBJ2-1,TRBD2,CASSLVIGRYNEQFF,TGCGCCAGCAGCTTGGTGATCGGGAGGTACAATGAGCAGTTCTTC
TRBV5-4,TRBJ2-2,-,CASSPRGYSNTGELFF,TGTGCCAGCAGCCCGAGGGGGTACTCGAACACCGGGGAGCTGTTTTTT
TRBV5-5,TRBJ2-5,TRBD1,CASSSKGQGRETQYF,TGTGCCAGCAGCTCGAAGGGACAGGGAAGGGAGACCCAGTACTTC
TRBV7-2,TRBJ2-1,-,CASSLAWKNEQFF,TGTGCCAGCAGCTTAGCGTGGAAAAATGAGCAGTTCTTC
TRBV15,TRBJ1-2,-,CATSRDRARRGYTF,TGTGCCACCAGCAGAGATAGGGCCCGCCGGGGCTACACCTTC
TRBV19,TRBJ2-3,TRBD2,CASRGLADYTDTQYF,TGTGCCAGTAGGGGACTAGCGGATTACACAGATACGCAGTATTTT
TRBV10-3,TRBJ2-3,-,CAISASSGIATDTQYF,TGTGCCATCAGTGCATCATCAGGGATCGCCACAGATACGCAGTATTTT